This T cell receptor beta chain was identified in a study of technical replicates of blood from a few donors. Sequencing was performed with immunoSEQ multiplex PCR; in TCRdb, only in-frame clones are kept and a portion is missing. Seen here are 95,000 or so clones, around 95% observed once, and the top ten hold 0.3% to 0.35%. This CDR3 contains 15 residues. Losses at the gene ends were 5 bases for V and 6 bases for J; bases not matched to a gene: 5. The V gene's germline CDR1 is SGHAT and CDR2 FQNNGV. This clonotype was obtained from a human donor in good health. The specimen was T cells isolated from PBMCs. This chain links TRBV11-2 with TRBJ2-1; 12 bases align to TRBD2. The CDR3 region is CASSNLAGGFNEQFF. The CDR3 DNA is TGTGCCAGCAGCAATCTAGCGGGAGGGTTCAATGAGCAGTTCTTC.